The source of this TCR beta chain is a study of cytomegalovirus exposure and HLA in healthy donors. The CDR3 covers 16 residues. CDR1 LNHNV and CDR2 YYDKDF come from the germline V gene (reference sequence). V gave up 6 bases and J gave up 0 bases, with 14 bases separating them. Concerning this clone itself: Its target is not known.

The PCR contained 60 Vbeta and 13 Jbeta primers. The table came from immunoSEQ multiplex PCR; TCRdb's copy has only in-frame clones and leaves some out. The sample includes roughly 70,000 clones. Study observations and caveats: The authors later found HLA-associated TCR beta chains more clonally expanded than equally common others. Listed as cytomegalovirus-associated were 150 to 200 TCR beta chains. Accurate prediction of most subjects' HLA-A and HLA-B alleles from TCR beta sequences was reported. Among donors in an Asian-associated ancestry cluster, a later analysis reportedly found fewer N-insertions than the roughly 700-donor mean.

Material: PBMCs. This chain connects TRBV15 to TRBJ2-2; D may be TRBD1 (6 bases). The origin of this receptor is a man aged 35 to 55 in good health and CMV-seronegative. The CDR3 is CATRETGRTNTGELFF. DNA of the CDR3: TGTGCCACCAGAGAGACAGGACGCACGAACACCGGGGAGCTGTTTTTT. Full variable domain (remainder filled in from reference TRBV15 and TRBJ2-2): DAMVIQNPRYQVTQFGKPVTLSCSQTLNHNVMYWYQQKSSQAPKLLFHYYDKDFNNEADTPDNFQSRRPNTSFCFLDIRSPGLGDTAMYLCATRETGRTNTGELFFGEGSRLTVL.